The TCR beta chain under discussion was sequenced for a study of T cell repertoires in cytomegalovirus infection. Findings and caveats of the study: CMV-specific TCR beta clonotypes restricted by HLA-C dominated the ex vivo response.

The CDR3 has 17 amino acids. The germline gives CDR1 SEHNR, CDR2 FQNEAQ (reference sequence). V lost 0 bases, J lost 0 bases, and 13 bases lay in between. Many counts were recorded for this clonotype. Its antigen remains unknown. TCRdb re-analysed the reads in MiXCR, keeping a single row per CDR3 protein. The sample records around 100,000 distinct CDR3 sequences, roughly a quarter being singletons. The TCR originated in a human donor in good health (CMV status not recorded). Some clones in this sample may be carry-over from other donors' samples. The material sequenced was CD8+ T cells from PBMCs. V and J are TRBV7-9 and TRBJ2-3; D might be TRBD1 or TRBD2, each matching 6 bases. The DNA for the CDR3 is TGTGCCAGCAGCTTAGCGGATCGGGGGCCCAGCACAGATACGCAGTATTTT. Protein product: CASSLADRGPSTDTQYF. Variable domain in full (rest from reference TRBV7-9 and TRBJ2-3): DTGVSQNPRHKITKRGQNVTFRCDPISEHNRLYWYRQTLGQGPEFLTYFQNEAQLEKSRLLSDRFSAERPKGSFSTLEIQRTEQGDSAMYLCASSLADRGPSTDTQYFGPGTRLTVL.